This T cell receptor beta chain was sequenced in a study of CD8 T cells in Susac syndrome. Trimming shortened V by 4 bases and J by 8 bases, and 6 bases separated the two germline ends. The CDR3 consists of 10 residues. CDR1 is SQVTM and CDR2 is ANQGSEA in the germline V gene. RNA was extracted with the RNeasy kit, and a quantity of 0.5 to 1 ug was reverse transcribed using random hexamers. An immunoSEQ multiplex PCR amplified TCR beta CDR3 over 54 Vbeta and 13 Jbeta. Using its own MiXCR run on the immunoSEQ multiplex PCR reads, TCRdb lists one record per CDR3 protein. The sample lists around 150,000 distinct CDR3 sequences, 90% to 95% occurring once.

The TCR was taken from a human donor in good health. What was sequenced was CD8+ T cells from PBMCs. The rearrangement joins TRBV29-1 to TRBJ2-1; D gene unclear. The CDR3 nucleotides read TGCAGCGTTGGTCCCGATGAGCAGTTCTTC. Its translation: CSVGPDEQFF.